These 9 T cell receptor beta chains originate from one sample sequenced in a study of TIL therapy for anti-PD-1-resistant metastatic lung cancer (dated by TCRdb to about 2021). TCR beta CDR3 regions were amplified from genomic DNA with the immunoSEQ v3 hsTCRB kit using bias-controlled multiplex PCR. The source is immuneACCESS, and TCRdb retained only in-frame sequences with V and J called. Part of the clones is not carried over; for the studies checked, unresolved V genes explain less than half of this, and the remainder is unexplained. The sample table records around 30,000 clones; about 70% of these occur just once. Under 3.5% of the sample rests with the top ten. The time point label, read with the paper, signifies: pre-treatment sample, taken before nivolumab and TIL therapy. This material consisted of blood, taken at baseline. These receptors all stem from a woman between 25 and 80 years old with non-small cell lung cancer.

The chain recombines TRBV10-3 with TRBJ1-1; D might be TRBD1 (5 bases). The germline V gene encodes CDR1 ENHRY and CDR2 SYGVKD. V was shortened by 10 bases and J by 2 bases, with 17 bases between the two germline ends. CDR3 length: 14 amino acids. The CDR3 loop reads CATQDISPNTEAFF. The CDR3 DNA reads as TGTGCCACCCAGGACATTTCACCAAACACTGAAGCTTTCTTT.

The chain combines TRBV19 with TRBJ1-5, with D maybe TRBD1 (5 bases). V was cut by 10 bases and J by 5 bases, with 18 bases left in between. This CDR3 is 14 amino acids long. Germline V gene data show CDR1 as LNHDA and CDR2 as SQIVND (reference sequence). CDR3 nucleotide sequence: TGTGCCACCCAATGGGGGTTAGGGGATCAGCCCCAGCATTTT. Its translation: CATQWGLGDQPQHF.

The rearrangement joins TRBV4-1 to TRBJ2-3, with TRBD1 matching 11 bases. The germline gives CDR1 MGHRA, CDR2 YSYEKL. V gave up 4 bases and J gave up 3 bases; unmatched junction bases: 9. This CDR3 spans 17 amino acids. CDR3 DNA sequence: TGCGCCAGCAGCCCGGAGAACGGACAGGGGGCAACAGATACGCAGTATTTT. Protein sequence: CASSPENGQGATDTQYF.

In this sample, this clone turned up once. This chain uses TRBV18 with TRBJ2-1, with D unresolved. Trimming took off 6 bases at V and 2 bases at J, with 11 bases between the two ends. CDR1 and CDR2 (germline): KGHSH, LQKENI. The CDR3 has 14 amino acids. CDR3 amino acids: CASSPTYTYNEQFF. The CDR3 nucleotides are TGTGCCAGCTCCCCGACTTATACCTACAATGAGCAGTTCTTC.

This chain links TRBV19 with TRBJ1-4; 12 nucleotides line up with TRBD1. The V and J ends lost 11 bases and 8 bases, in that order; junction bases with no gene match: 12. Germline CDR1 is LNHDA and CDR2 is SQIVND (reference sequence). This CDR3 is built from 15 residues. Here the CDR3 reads CAVRGQGAQEEKLFF. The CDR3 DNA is TGTGCCGTAAGGGGACAGGGGGCGCAGGAGGAAAAACTGTTTTTT.

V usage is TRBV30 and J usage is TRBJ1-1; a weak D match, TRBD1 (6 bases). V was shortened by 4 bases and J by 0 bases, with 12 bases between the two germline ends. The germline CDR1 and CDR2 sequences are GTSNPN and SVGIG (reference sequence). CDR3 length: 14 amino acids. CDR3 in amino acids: CAWIWGPMNTEAFF. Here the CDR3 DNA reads TGTGCCTGGATTTGGGGGCCTATGAACACTGAAGCTTTCTTT.

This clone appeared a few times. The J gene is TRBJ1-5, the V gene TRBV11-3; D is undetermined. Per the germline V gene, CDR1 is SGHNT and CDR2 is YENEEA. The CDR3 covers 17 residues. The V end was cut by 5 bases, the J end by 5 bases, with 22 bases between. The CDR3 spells CASSARGLTRHHQPQHF. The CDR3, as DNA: TGTGCCAGCAGCGCCCGAGGGTTGACTCGACACCATCAGCCCCAGCATTTT.

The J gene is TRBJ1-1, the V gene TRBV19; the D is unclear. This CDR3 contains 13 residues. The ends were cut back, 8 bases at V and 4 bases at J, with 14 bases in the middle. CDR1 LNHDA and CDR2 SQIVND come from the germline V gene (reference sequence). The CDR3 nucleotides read TGTGCCAGTGGGCCGTGGGAGGGCACTGAAGCTTTCTTT. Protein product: CASGPWEGTEAFF.

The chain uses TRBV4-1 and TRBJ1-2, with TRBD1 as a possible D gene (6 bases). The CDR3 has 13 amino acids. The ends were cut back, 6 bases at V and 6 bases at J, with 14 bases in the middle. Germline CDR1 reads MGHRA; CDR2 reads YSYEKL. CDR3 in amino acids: CASSVSRTDGYTF. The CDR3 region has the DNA TGCGCCAGCAGTGTATCCAGGACAGATGGCTACACCTTC.